This passage covers 24 T cell receptor beta chains from one sample sequenced in a study of spatial heterogeneity in lung cancer (dated by TCRdb to between 2018 and 2020). Study-wide findings and limitations: The tumor nonsynonymous mutation count correlated with the number of expanded alpha and beta TCRs within the tumor.

Per the publication, the time point label means: sample taken at primary tumor resection. Library preparation used 5' RACE. TCRdb lists the instrument as NextSeq 500. Using fastp at Q25 and MiXCR, TCRdb reprocessed the public reads and kept productive beta chains. Each entry merges the rows of one CDR3 protein and shows their most common DNA and genes. A total of 14,000 or so distinct CDR3 sequences appear in this sample, roughly 4.7% of them only once. The ten largest clones capture 18% of the sample. Their specific antigens are unknown. This specimen was lung tumor tissue, taken at surgery. Every receptor here comes from a female donor with early-stage non-small cell lung cancer.

This clonotype occurred many times. One end of the junction varies from germline; a read error may be responsible. The size of this beta chain means little, since it is a stray read in a library made for alpha chains. The J gene is TRBJ1-2, the V gene TRBV29-1; possibly TRBD1 for D (5 bases). Germline assignment: CDR1 SQVTM and CDR2 ANQGSEA. The CDR3 is 11 amino acids. Written as DNA, the CDR3 is TGCAGCGTTGAAGGAGGGGAGTTGGGGGATTTC. The encoded protein is CSVEGGELGDF.

The sample holds many counts of this clonotype. Within a library made for alpha chains, this beta chain is off target, and its count is uninformative. This chain connects TRBV29-1 to TRBJ1-5; TRBD1 aligns across 10 bases. Per germline, CDR1 SQVTM and CDR2 ANQGSEA. Trimming took 7 bases from V and 6 from J; bases not matched to a gene: 3. The CDR3 consists of 12 residues. For the CDR3, the DNA is TGCAGCGCTGGACAGGGGGGTCAGCCCCAGCATTTT. As protein: CSAGQGGQPQHF.

This clonotype came up many times. This beta chain is an off-target read within a library intended for alpha chains, so its frequency means little. The chain is built from TRBV24-1 and TRBJ2-1; D remains unclear. Germline CDR1 KGHDR, CDR2 SFDVKD. The V end was cut by 0 bases, the J end by 3 bases, with 8 bases between. This CDR3 contains 15 residues. DNA of the CDR3: TGTGCCACCAGTGATTTGGGAAGGTTCTACAATGAGCAGTTCTTC. This sequence encodes CATSDLGRFYNEQFF.

This clonotype was recorded many times. The library was designed around alpha chains, so this beta chain is a stray read whose abundance carries little weight. The chain's CDR3 is CASSLAGIRETQYF. Written as DNA, the CDR3 is TGTGCCAGCAGCTTAGCGGGGATTCGAGAGACCCAGTACTTC. V usage is TRBV7-6 and J usage is TRBJ2-5, with D unresolved. Germline CDR1 reads SGHVS; CDR2 reads FNYEAQ. The V end lost 0 bases, the J end lost 4 bases, and 9 bases lay between the germline ends. This CDR3 is 14 amino acids long.

This clonotype appeared many times. In a library made to pick up alpha chains, this beta chain is a stray read with a size that means little. The chain uses TRBV19 and TRBJ2-2; tentative D call: TRBD2 (6 bases). CDR1 and CDR2 from the germline V gene are LNHDA and SQIVND (reference sequence). The CDR3 spans 13 residues. The germline V and J ends were trimmed by 5 bases and 7 bases, with 11 bases remaining between them. DNA for the CDR3: TGTGCCAGTAGTGTGCGGGGAATCGGGGAGCTGTTTTTT. Its protein product is CASSVRGIGELFF.

Ten or more counts support this clonotype. This beta chain slipped into a library made for alpha chains as a stray read, so its size is not meaningful. V and J are TRBV12-3 or TRBV12-4 and TRBJ1-1; D unresolved. Trimming took 6 bases from V and 5 from J, leaving 13 bases between them. The CDR3 is 13 amino acids. The CDR3 spells CASRKPGGTEAFF. CDR3 bases: TGTGCCAGCAGGAAACCGGGTGGGACTGAAGCTTTCTTT.

This clonotype was picked up many times. This beta chain came through as a stray read in a library set up for alpha chains, and its size says little. The chain carries TRBV6-6 and TRBJ1-1; D not resolved. Trimming took 6 bases from V and 1 from J, leaving 6 bases between them. Germline V gene data show CDR1 as MNHNY and CDR2 as SVGAGI (reference sequence). This CDR3 has 12 residues. The CDR3 nucleotides are TGTGCCAGCAGCCGAGAGAACACTGAAGCTTTCTTT. Translated, it gives CASSRENTEAFF.

A few counts support this clonotype. Because the library targeted alpha chains, this beta chain is an off-target read whose size means little. The rearrangement joins TRBV9 to TRBJ2-3; D is uncertain. Trimming stripped 4 bases from V and 1 base from J, with 10 bases between. The germline V gene encodes CDR1 SGDLS and CDR2 YYNGEE. The CDR3 has 14 residues. CDR3: CASSPFVGTDTQYF. The CDR3 DNA reads TGTGCCAGCAGCCCATTCGTAGGCACAGATACGCAGTATTTT.

In this sample, this clonotype turned up many times. This beta chain lies outside the target of a library built for alpha chains; its clone size means little. The rearrangement uses TRBV5-5 and TRBJ1-5; D unresolved. The V end was cut by 1 base, the J end by 7 bases, with 6 bases between. Germline V lookup: CDR1 SGHKS, CDR2 YYEKEE (reference sequence). The CDR3 has 12 amino acids. CDR3 sequence reads: CASSLSGQPQHF. The CDR3 DNA reads TGTGCCAGCAGCTTGTCTGGGCAGCCCCAGCATTTT.

This clonotype has ten or more counts. The library was built for alpha chains, so this beta chain is an off-target read and its size means little. The chain is built from TRBV28 and TRBJ2-5, with 10 bases identical to TRBD2. The CDR3 is made up of 17 amino acids. V lost 5 bases and J lost 5; bases outside the gene matches: 14. Looked up from germline, CDR1 is MDHEN and CDR2 is SYDVKM. In DNA form, the CDR3 reads TGTGCCAGCAGTCCCCCCGGGACAGCGGGGGGGAGGGAGACCCAGTACTTC. Protein: CASSPPGTAGGRETQYF.

This clonotype ranks as medium-sized. A library made for alpha chains picked up this beta chain off target, so its size means little. The CDR3 loop reads CASSSGTMNTEAFF. In DNA form, the CDR3 reads TGTGCCAGCTCATCAGGGACAATGAACACTGAAGCTTTCTTT. The rearrangement links TRBV18 to TRBJ1-1, with D possibly matching TRBD1 (6 bases). V was shortened by 5 bases and J by 0 bases, with 10 bases between the two germline ends. CDR1 is KGHSH, CDR2 LQKENI, per germline. The CDR3 extends over 14 amino acids.

In its sample, this clonotype ranks as medium-sized (0.01 to 0.1%). This beta chain represents an off-target read in a library built for alpha chains; its size is of limited meaning. The chain is built from TRBV21-1 and TRBJ2-7; no DNA check was done on the table's D call, TRBD1. TRBV21-1 is listed as a pseudogene. This CDR3 region has 14 residues. The CDR3 sequence is CASSNLGRAHEQYF. In nucleotides, the CDR3 is TGTGCCAGCAGCAACCTGGGCAGGGCCCACGAGCAGTACTTC.

Many counts were recorded for this clonotype. In a library made to pick up alpha chains, this beta chain is a stray read with a size that means little. The gene calls are TRBV2 and TRBJ1-1, with D unresolved. V gave up 4 bases and J gave up 3 bases, with 9 bases separating them. Looked up from germline, CDR1 is SNHLY and CDR2 is FYNNEI. The length of the CDR3 is 13 residues. The CDR3 loop reads CASSGYGDTEAFF. CDR3 in DNA: TGTGCCAGCAGTGGGTATGGGGACACTGAAGCTTTCTTT.

By frequency in the sample, this clonotype is medium-sized. This beta chain lies outside the target of a library built for alpha chains; its clone size means little. The chain recombines TRBV6-5 with TRBJ1-2; weak D call: TRBD1 (6 bases). The CDR3 has 15 amino acids. Germline V gene data show CDR1 as MNHEY and CDR2 as SVGAGI. The V end lost 5 bases, the J end lost 4 bases, and 17 bases lay between the germline ends. Here the CDR3 DNA reads TGTGCCAGCAGTCCGGCAACCGGGACAATCTATGGCTACACCTTC. Translated, it gives CASSPATGTIYGYTF.

Comment on this clonotype: A much more abundant neighbour one base away suggests this may be a read error. Within a library made for alpha chains, this beta chain is off target, and its count is uninformative. This chain links TRBV2 with TRBJ2-1; 7 bases agree with TRBD2. Germline CDR1 reads SNHLY; CDR2 reads FYNNEI. V lost 6 bases and J lost 3; bases outside the gene matches: 5. The CDR3 length is 14 residues. CDR3 nucleotides: TGTGCCAGCAGGCGGGGGACGTTCTACAATGAGCAGTTCTTC. Its translation: CASRRGTFYNEQFF.

This clonotype was detected ten times or more. Because this beta chain is a stray read in a library intended to capture alpha chains, its abundance should not be given much weight. The gene calls are TRBV5-6 and TRBJ2-3; 8 positions agree with TRBD1. Germline lookup yields CDR1 SGHDT and CDR2 YYEEEE. The CDR3 is 15 residues long. Trimming cost V 3 bases and J 4 bases; bases outside gene matches: 7. The CDR3 DNA follows: TGTGCCAGCAGCTCCTTGGACAGGGACGCAGATACGCAGTATTTT. Amino acid sequence: CASSSLDRDADTQYF.

This clonotype occurred many times. A library made for alpha chains picked up this beta chain off target, so its size means little. This rearrangement joins TRBV5-4 to TRBJ2-3; D is unresolved. Germline loops: CDR1 SGHNT, CDR2 YYREEE (reference sequence). The CDR3 consists of 14 residues. V shed 1 base and J shed 3 bases, with 9 bases lying between them. CDR3 DNA sequence: TGTGCCAGCAGCTTGCCGACCGGAACAGATACGCAGTATTTT. Translation: CASSLPTGTDTQYF.

This clonotype was seen many times. The library was prepared for alpha chains; this beta chain is a stray read, so its frequency means little. This chain uses TRBV28 with TRBJ2-7; 7 bases are a match to TRBD1. The CDR3 consists of 16 residues. Trimming removed 3 bases from V and 2 bases from J; junction bases left unmatched: 10. CDR1 MDHEN and CDR2 SYDVKM come from the germline V gene. The CDR3 region has the DNA TGTGCCAGCAGTTTTTCCAGTGAGACAGGGACCTACGAGCAGTACTTC. Its translation: CASSFSSETGTYEQYF.

This clonotype was picked up many times. Because the library targeted alpha chains, this beta chain is an off-target read whose size means little. V is TRBV5-1 and J is TRBJ1-1; no reliable D call. The germline gives CDR1 SGHRS, CDR2 YFSETQ. The CDR3 loop spans 12 amino acids. Trimming stripped 0 bases from V and 8 bases from J, with 8 bases between. The CDR3: CASSLEVGEAFF. In DNA form, the CDR3 reads TGCGCCAGCAGCTTGGAAGTAGGGGAAGCTTTCTTT.

In this sample, this clonotype is medium-sized. Because this beta chain is a stray read in a library intended to capture alpha chains, its abundance should not be given much weight. The CDR3 DNA reads TGCGCCAGCAGCGCTACAGGGCGAGACACTGAAGCTTTCTTT. It specifies CASSATGRDTEAFF. This chain uses TRBV5-1 with TRBJ1-1; perhaps TRBD1 as D (6 bases). V was shortened by 4 bases and J by 3 bases, with 13 bases between the two germline ends. The germline gives CDR1 SGHRS, CDR2 YFSETQ. The CDR3 is 14 residues long.

This clonotype was counted ten times or more. This beta chain is an unintended read in a library built for alpha chains; its size means little. J is TRBJ2-1 and V is TRBV12-3 or TRBV12-4; D is perhaps TRBD1 (6 bases). CDR3 size: 13 residues. V was cut by 1 base and J by 6 bases, with 7 bases left in between. CDR3 protein: CASSLGGGNEQFF. CDR3 nucleotides: TGTGCCAGCAGTTTAGGAGGGGGCAATGAGCAGTTCTTC.

By its share, this clonotype is medium-sized. The library was designed around alpha chains, so this beta chain is a stray read whose abundance carries little weight. The chain joins TRBV6-6 to TRBJ2-1; 9 bases are shared with TRBD2. The CDR3 contains 15 residues. Germline values: CDR1 MNHNY, CDR2 SVGAGI (reference sequence). J was trimmed by 5 bases and V by 2 bases; bases with no gene match: 4. The CDR3 sequence: CASSYGLAQNNEQFF. Written as DNA, the CDR3 is TGTGCCAGCAGTTACGGACTAGCGCAAAACAATGAGCAGTTCTTC.

This clonotype was counted many times. This beta chain came through as a stray read in a library set up for alpha chains, and its size says little. This rearrangement joins TRBV7-8 to TRBJ2-3, with 10 bases that match TRBD1. With 8 bases clipped from V and 7 bases from J, the junction kept 12 bases outside the gene matches. The CDR3 runs 15 residues. The V gene's germline CDR1 is SGHVS and CDR2 FQNEAQ. Here the CDR3 DNA reads TGTGCCAGCCATAGGACAGGGACAGGGGATTATACGCAGTATTTT. It translates to CASHRTGTGDYTQYF.

This clonotype has ten or more counts. The library was designed around alpha chains, so this beta chain is a stray read whose abundance carries little weight. This chain joins TRBV28 and TRBJ2-3; D remains unclear. The length of the CDR3 is 12 residues. Trimming removed 6 bases from V and 2 bases from J, with 6 bases in between. The germline V gene encodes CDR1 MDHEN and CDR2 SYDVKM. CDR3 amino acids: CASSPYTDTQYF. For the CDR3, the DNA is TGTGCCAGCAGCCCATACACAGATACGCAGTATTTT.